One sample yielded the 7 T cell receptor beta chains listed below, sequenced in a study of blood T cell repertoires in COVID-19. Repertoires were generated with immunoSEQ multiplex PCR, while TCRdb's copy carries only in-frame clones and drops some. The repertoire consists of about 70,000 clones, with 60% to 75% occurring once and the leading ten covering about a third. The specimen sequenced was peripheral blood. These receptor sequences come from a woman in her seventies with acute or convalescent COVID-19.

The V gene is TRBV18, the J gene TRBJ1-1, with 12 bases lining up with TRBD1. V gave up 1 base and J gave up 4 bases; unmatched junction bases: 10. This CDR3 comprises 18 residues. Germline CDR1 is KGHSH and CDR2 is LQKENI. The CDR3 nucleotides are TGTGCCAGCTCACCACGACCGGGACAGGGGGCGAGGGGCACTGAAGCTTTCTTT. It codes for CASSPRPGQGARGTEAFF.

The V gene is TRBV30, the J gene TRBJ2-7; D perhaps matches TRBD1 (6 bases). V lost 3 bases, J lost 3 bases, and 12 bases lay in between. Germline V gene sequence: CDR1 GTSNPN, CDR2 SVGIG (reference sequence). The CDR3 length is 13 residues. CDR3 in amino acids: CAWSRTALYEQYF. The DNA for the CDR3 is TGTGCCTGGAGCAGGACAGCCCTCTACGAGCAGTACTTC.

The rearrangement joins TRBV27 to TRBJ1-1; D is uncertain. Germline CDR1 is MNHEY and CDR2 is SMNVEV (reference sequence). V was pared by 5 bases and J by 7 bases, with 14 bases between. The CDR3 totals 13 residues. CDR3 sequence reads: CASSTAPGGEAFF. In nucleotides, the CDR3 is TGTGCCAGCAGTACCGCCCCGGGTGGTGAAGCTTTCTTT.

V is TRBV15 and J is TRBJ1-2; 7 nucleotides agree with TRBD1. In germline, CDR1 is LNHNV, CDR2 YYDKDF (reference sequence). The trim removed 8 bases at V and 8 bases at J, leaving 17 bases unmatched. The CDR3 spans 15 residues. DNA for the CDR3: TGTGCCACCTCAAGATCAACAGGGGTCAACCACGGCTACACCTTC. It yields the protein CATSRSTGVNHGYTF.

The chain uses TRBV6-6 and TRBJ2-2; D may be TRBD1 (6 bases). The CDR3 covers 14 residues. The germline V gene encodes CDR1 MNHNY and CDR2 SVGAGI (reference sequence). The V gene lost 8 bases and the J gene lost 6 bases, with 16 bases spanning the gap. CDR3 coding DNA: TGTGCCAGCCGCCCCACAGGGATGGCCGGGGAGCTGTTTTTT. This gives the protein CASRPTGMAGELFF.

J is TRBJ1-6 and V is TRBV5-4; tentatively, D is TRBD1 (6 bases). This CDR3 has 14 residues. CDR1 and CDR2 (germline): SGHNT, YYREEE (reference sequence). Trimming removed 0 bases at V and 10 bases at J, with 11 bases between. This chain's CDR3 is CASSLEQGESPLHF. DNA of the CDR3: TGTGCCAGCAGCTTGGAACAGGGCGAGTCACCCCTCCACTTT. The variable domain in full, with the rest retrieved from reference TRBV5-4 and TRBJ1-6, is ETGVTQSPTHLIKTRGQQVTLRCSSQSGHNTVSWYQQALGQGPQFIFQYYREEENGRGNFPPRFSGLQFPNYSSELNVNALELDDSALYLCASSLEQGESPLHFGNGTRLTVT.

A few counts support this clone. This chain links TRBV19 with TRBJ2-1, with TRBD2 matching over 10 bases. The CDR3 is 15 residues long. With V trimmed by 6 bases and J by 2 bases, 4 bases remained unmatched. Germline V CDR1 and CDR2: LNHDA, SQIVND (reference sequence). The CDR3 loop reads CASSPGLAAYNEQFF. The CDR3 DNA is TGTGCCAGTAGCCCTGGACTAGCGGCCTACAATGAGCAGTTCTTC.